These T cell receptor beta chains were read from a single sample in a study of blood T cell repertoires in COVID-19. Libraries were prepared by immunoSEQ multiplex PCR; TCRdb keeps only in-frame clonotypes and omits some of them. The table lists around 91,000 clones, less than 85% of them singletons. The sequencing input was peripheral blood. These receptors were collected from a woman of 80 years or more with active or convalescent COVID-19. The CDR3 runs from the conserved cysteine through the conserved F or W. A D gene is named only where the DNA matches it firmly. Clone size is shown for a subset of rows, as once, few, many or a class of expanded clone.

V gene	D gene	clone size	J gene	CDR3 DNA	CDR3 protein
TRBV28	TRBD1	-	TRBJ2-3	TGTGCCAGCAGTTTAGGACAGGCCCTGTTTACGCAGTATTTT	CASSLGQALFTQYF
TRBV30	-	-	TRBJ2-7	TGTGCCTGGAGTGTAGGGGCTCTTCTCTACGAGCAGTACTTC	CAWSVGALLYEQYF
TRBV3-1/TRBV3-2	-	-	TRBJ1-2	TGTGCCAGCAGCCAAGGGAGCCTATTTAGCTATGGCTACACCTTC	CASSQGSLFSYGYTF
TRBV9	TRBD1	-	TRBJ1-2	TGTGCCAGCAACCCCGCGGGACAGGGGGCAGACTATGGCTACACCTTC	CASNPAGQGADYGYTF
TRBV5-1	-	-	TRBJ1-1	TGTGCCAGCAGCCTGGGGAACAGGGCAGGAACTGAAGCTTTCTTT	CASSLGNRAGTEAFF
TRBV7-2	-	few	TRBJ2-7	TGTGCCAGCAGCGCACAGGGTATACTCTACGAGCAGTACTTC	CASSAQGILYEQYF
TRBV7-6	TRBD1	-	TRBJ1-1	TGTGCCAGCAGCAGGGGGCTAAACACTGAAGCTTTCTTT	CASSRGLNTEAFF
TRBV7-6	-	-	TRBJ2-5	TGTGCCAGCAGCTTGCCTAGGGGTCAAGAGACCCAGTACTTC	CASSLPRGQETQYF
TRBV28	-	-	TRBJ2-7	TGTGCCAGCAGTTTAGCGGAGTACGAGCAGTACTTC	CASSLAEYEQYF
TRBV4-2	TRBD1	-	TRBJ2-2	TGTGCCAGCAGCCAAGATCCAGGACAGGGGGCAGGGGAGCTGTTTTTT	CASSQDPGQGAGELFF
TRBV19	-	-	TRBJ2-2	TGTGCCAGTAGCCTAACGGGAGTGGGCCCCGGGGAGCTGTTTTTT	CASSLTGVGPGELFF
TRBV5-1	TRBD1	-	TRBJ2-2	TGCGCCAGCAATCTATTGGGACAGTACACCGGGGAGCTGTTTTTT	CASNLLGQYTGELFF
TRBV13	TRBD2	-	TRBJ2-2	TGTGCCAGCAGCTTACTGCGGGGGGGAAACACCGGGGAGCTGTTTTTT	CASSLLRGGNTGELFF
TRBV19	-	-	TRBJ2-1	TGTGCCAGTAGTCCCCCGCGGGGCTCCTACAATGAGCAGTTCTTC	CASSPPRGSYNEQFF
TRBV20-1	-	-	TRBJ2-7	TGCAGTGCTAGAAGAGAGATCGAGCAGTACTTC	CSARREIEQYF
TRBV7-2	-	once	TRBJ2-7	TGTGCCAGCAGCTTAGCCAGAACCTACGAGCAGTACTTC	CASSLARTYEQYF
TRBV7-9	-	-	TRBJ1-1	TGTGCCAGCAGCTCCGACATGAACACTGAAGCTTTCTTT	CASSSDMNTEAFF
TRBV29-1	TRBD1	-	TRBJ2-5	TGCAGCGTGGCAGGGGGCCAACCCCGCCGGGAGACCCAGTACTTC	CSVAGGQPRRETQYF
TRBV30	TRBD2	-	TRBJ2-2	TGTGCCTGGGCCGGGACTAGCGGGAGGGTAAACACCGGGGAGCTGTTTTTT	CAWAGTSGRVNTGELFF
TRBV28	-	many	TRBJ1-1	TGTGCCAGCAGTTTACCAACAGGGGAAGCTTTCTTT	CASSLPTGEAFF
TRBV5-1	-	once	TRBJ2-2	TGCGCCAGCAGCATGACTAGTAACACCGGGGAGCTGTTTTTT	CASSMTSNTGELFF
TRBV9	TRBD2	few	TRBJ2-3	TGTGCCAGCAGCACGGGACTACGCACAGATACGCAGTATTTT	CASSTGLRTDTQYF
TRBV21-1	-	-	TRBJ2-3	TGTGCCAGCAAAGGGGCAGGCCAAACGGATACGCAGTATTTT	CASKGAGQTDTQYF
TRBV9	-	-	TRBJ2-1	TGTGCCAGCAGCCTCTCAGGCTTAGGTGAGCAGTTCTTC	CASSLSGLGEQFF
TRBV25-1	TRBD1	-	TRBJ1-2	TGTGCCAGCAGTGCCGGGACAGCAAGTGGCTACACCTTC	CASSAGTASGYTF
TRBV27	-	-	TRBJ1-2	TGTGCCAGCAGTTCAGTTAACCGAAACTATGGCTACACCTTC	CASSSVNRNYGYTF
TRBV4-1	-	few	TRBJ1-6	TGCGCCAGCAGCCCGACTTATAATTCACCCCTCCACTTT	CASSPTYNSPLHF
TRBV19	TRBD1	-	TRBJ1-6	TGTGCCAGTAGTACAGGGGACAGCCGCTACCCCCTCCACTTT	CASSTGDSRYPLHF
TRBV7-9	-	-	TRBJ2-3	TGTGCCAGCAGCTTATCCACCGTGGAGGGCACAGATACGCAGTATTTT	CASSLSTVEGTDTQYF
TRBV19	-	-	TRBJ1-5	TGTGCCAGTAGTAACCGGGACACTTGGCGCAATCAGCCCCAGCATTTT	CASSNRDTWRNQPQHF
TRBV5-1	-	few	TRBJ2-2	TGCGCCAGCAGCTTGGGGCTAGCGTCTGGCGGGGAGCTGTTTTTT	CASSLGLASGGELFF
TRBV11-1	TRBD2	-	TRBJ2-3	TGTGCCAGCACCCCTCGCGGGAGGCCCACAGATACGCAGTATTTT	CASTPRGRPTDTQYF
TRBV18	-	-	TRBJ1-1	TGTGCCAGCTCAGGGGGCAGGGCGTCTGAAGCTTTCTTT	CASSGGRASEAFF
TRBV6-2/TRBV6-3	-	-	TRBJ2-1	TGTGCCAGCAGTCAGGGACATGGGCAGTTCTTC	CASSQGHGQFF
TRBV7-9	TRBD1	-	TRBJ1-1	TGTGCCAGCAGCTTAGAAGGAGGGGGCAACGCTGAAGCTTTCTTT	CASSLEGGGNAEAFF
TRBV5-1	-	-	TRBJ1-1	TGCGCCAGCAGCTTGGATAGTTGGGGCGGTGAAGCTTTCTTT	CASSLDSWGGEAFF
TRBV30	TRBD1	-	TRBJ1-2	TGTGCCTGGGAGGACAGGGACATCTATGGCTACACCTTC	CAWEDRDIYGYTF
TRBV6-5	TRBD1	-	TRBJ2-3	TGTGCCAGCAGTTACCGGGACAGGGGGACAGATACGCAGTATTTT	CASSYRDRGTDTQYF
TRBV30	-	-	TRBJ2-3	TGTGCCTGGAGTGTAGGGGGGGGGACGCAGTATTTT	CAWSVGGGTQYF
TRBV6-5	-	-	TRBJ1-2	TGTGCCAGCAGTTCGATGTCAGACTATGGCTACACCTTC	CASSSMSDYGYTF
TRBV20-1	TRBD1	-	TRBJ2-7	TGCAGTGCTAGTACAGGGGGCTACGAGCAGTACTTC	CSASTGGYEQYF
TRBV2	TRBD2	-	TRBJ2-1	TGTGCCAGCAGTAATTTTCGAACTAGCGGCACCTACAATGAGCAGTTCTTC	CASSNFRTSGTYNEQFF
TRBV2	-	-	TRBJ1-4	TGTGCCAGCAGTGACCTCTCTAGTAGTAATGAAAAACTGTTTTTT	CASSDLSSSNEKLFF
TRBV7-9	TRBD1	-	TRBJ1-2	TGTGCCAGCAGCTTAGGGGGACAGGGGGCTGTCTATGGCTACACCTTC	CASSLGGQGAVYGYTF
TRBV2	-	-	TRBJ1-2	TGTGCCAGCAGTGTAGTACGGGGGGCGCATGGCTACACCTTC	CASSVVRGAHGYTF